The 32 T cell receptor beta chains below all came from one sample that was sequenced in a study of early T cells in non-severe SARS-CoV-2 infection. Via MiXCR, TCRdb re-called the 5' RACE reads, giving one row per CDR3 protein. The table includes around 82,000 distinct CDR3 sequences, approximately 12% detected once. Source material: whole blood. These receptors came from an adult who was a healthcare worker with PCR-confirmed SARS-CoV-2 infection or an uninfected control (not recorded which).

This clonotype occurred many times. V gene TRBV7-2 combines with J gene TRBJ2-7; TRBD2 matches at 13 bases. Germline-derived CDR1 and CDR2 are SGHTA and FQGNSA. Trimming cost V 5 bases and J 7 bases; bases outside gene matches: 8. This CDR3 is built from 15 residues. CDR3 residues: CASSVGLAGDREQYF. CDR3 DNA: TGTGCCAGCAGCGTCGGACTAGCGGGAGATCGAGAGCAGTACTTC.

This clonotype was seen many times. The chain carries TRBV20-1 and TRBJ1-1, with a possible D match to TRBD1 (6 bases). This CDR3 region has 13 residues. Between the trimmed V and J ends, which lost 5 bases and 0 bases, there was a span of 10 bases. Germline loops: CDR1 DFQATT, CDR2 SNEGSKA (reference sequence). DNA for the CDR3: TGCAGTGCTTACAGGGACATGAACACTGAAGCTTTCTTT. It encodes CSAYRDMNTEAFF.

This chain connects TRBV12-3 or TRBV12-4 to TRBJ2-7, with a possible D match to TRBD1 (5 bases). The CDR3 is 15 amino acids. V lost 3 bases to trimming and J lost 0 bases, with 12 bases between them. The CDR3, as DNA: TGTGCCAGCAGTTTGAACAGAGACAGCTCCTACGAGCAGTACTTC. It is translated as CASSLNRDSSYEQYF.

Details on this clonotype: The junction differs from germline at one of its ends, possibly a read error. This chain links TRBV10-3 with TRBJ1-3; a weak D match, TRBD1 (5 bases). The germline V gene has CDR1 ENHRY and CDR2 SYGVKD. This CDR3 contains 13 residues. The CDR3: CAISESMGQTRHF. CDR3 DNA sequence: TGTGCCATCAGTGAGTCGATGGGGCAGACCCGGCATTTT.

V gene TRBV29-1 combines with J gene TRBJ2-3; 10 bases align to TRBD2. The germline gives CDR1 SQVTM, CDR2 ANQGSEA. V was clipped by 0 bases and J by 4 bases; unmatched bases: 7. This CDR3 comprises 16 residues. The CDR3 DNA sequence: TGCAGCGTTGAAGAAACTAGCGGGGACACCCCAGATACGCAGTATTTT. Translated: CSVEETSGDTPDTQYF.

There are a few counts of this clonotype. The genes are TRBV27 and TRBJ2-7; a weak D match, TRBD1 (6 bases). Germline CDR1 reads MNHEY; CDR2 reads SMNVEV (reference sequence). V dropped 3 bases and J dropped 0 bases, with 15 bases sitting between them. CDR3 length: 16 residues. The CDR3 region is CASSFRTDPISYEQYF. The CDR3 DNA follows: TGTGCCAGCAGTTTCAGGACAGACCCGATCTCCTACGAGCAGTACTTC.

This clonotype occurred many times. The chain is built from TRBV5-1 and TRBJ2-1, with TRBD1 identical over 10 bases. This CDR3 has 15 residues. V dropped 2 bases and J dropped 5; count of bases not matched to a gene: 4. Germline V gene sequence: CDR1 SGHRS, CDR2 YFSETQ. CDR3 in amino acids: CASSFTGTGDNEQFF. The CDR3 region has the DNA TGCGCCAGCAGCTTTACCGGGACAGGGGACAATGAGCAGTTCTTC.

This chain connects TRBV28 to TRBJ2-7; D remains ambiguous. The CDR3 runs to 14 residues. Germline V lookup: CDR1 MDHEN, CDR2 SYDVKM. The V end was cut by 4 bases, the J end by 0 bases, with 10 bases between. CDR3 region: CASSWSRTSYEQYF. CDR3 nucleotides: TGTGCCAGCAGTTGGTCACGGACCTCCTACGAGCAGTACTTC.

A remark on this clonotype: Since a much larger clone is just one base distant, this may be a read error. The chain recombines TRBV30 with TRBJ1-2; D is perhaps TRBD1 (6 bases). The CDR3 runs 15 residues. Germline V CDR1 and CDR2: GTSNPN, SVGIG (reference sequence). CDR3 DNA: TGTGCCCGGAGTGTAAGAGATAGGGGGAGGTACGGCTACACCTTC. This codes for CARSVRDRGRYGYTF.

V and J are TRBV14 and TRBJ2-1; TRBD1 or TRBD2 may be the D gene (5 bases each). Germline V gene lookup returns CDR1 SGHDN and CDR2 FVKESK. There are 14 residues in the CDR3. V was pared by 4 bases and J by 6 bases, with 13 bases between. CDR3 sequence (DNA): TGTGCCAGCAGCCGCTTCCGGGACCCCAATGAGCAGTTCTTC. Translating gives CASSRFRDPNEQFF.

Only a few counts were recorded for this clonotype. V gene TRBV28 combines with J gene TRBJ2-4, with D hard to call. CDR1 and CDR2 (germline): MDHEN, SYDVKM. V was cut by 6 bases and J by 0 bases, with 6 bases left in between. The CDR3 is 13 residues long. CDR3 nucleotides: TGTGCCAGCAGCATACTAGCCAAAAACATTCAGTACTTC. It yields the protein CASSILAKNIQYF.

The chain employs TRBV18 and TRBJ2-2; the match to TRBD2 covers 11 bases. The germline V gene encodes CDR1 KGHSH and CDR2 LQKENI. This CDR3 is 18 amino acids long. Losses at the gene ends were 3 bases for V and 4 bases for J; bases not matched to a gene: 10. The CDR3 DNA sequence: TGTGCCAGCTCACCGCCCCCCCAACTAGCGGGAGTCACCGGGGAGCTGTTTTTT. Translating it yields CASSPPPQLAGVTGELFF.

The table lists this clonotype with a few counts. The chain links TRBV12-3 or TRBV12-4 to TRBJ1-5; 7 bases map to TRBD1. CDR3 length equals 15 residues. The ends lost 3 bases at V and 3 bases at J; junction bases unmatched: 5. This chain's CDR3 is CASSFLTGLNQPQHF. CDR3 sequence (DNA): TGTGCCAGCAGTTTCCTGACAGGGCTCAATCAGCCCCAGCATTTT.

This clonotype has only a few counts. The chain joins TRBV6-2 or TRBV6-3 to TRBJ2-7, with D unclear. The CDR3 contains 13 residues. Germline V gene lookup returns CDR1 MNHEY and CDR2 SVGEGT. V lost 0 bases and J lost 4, with 7 bases in between. The CDR3 coding sequence is TGTGCCAGCAGTTACTCCGGGTTTTACGAGCAGTACTTC. This gives the protein CASSYSGFYEQYF.

This clonotype was counted a few times. For the CDR3, the DNA is TGTGCCAGCAGTGAAGTTGGCCTAGCGGGGACCAATGAGCAGTTCTTC. Protein: CASSEVGLAGTNEQFF. This chain connects TRBV2 to TRBJ2-1; 9 positions agree with TRBD2. The CDR3 covers 16 residues. J lost 6 bases, V lost 1 base, and 7 bases had no gene match. CDR1 is SNHLY and CDR2 is FYNNEI in the germline V gene.

This chain connects TRBV18 to TRBJ2-2; no clear D. The germline V gene has CDR1 KGHSH and CDR2 LQKENI. Trimming took off 2 bases at V and 4 bases at J, with 11 bases between the two ends. The CDR3 is made up of 15 amino acids. The CDR3, as DNA: TGTGCCAGCTCACCAACTACCGGCGGCACCGGGGAGCTGTTTTTT. Translating gives CASSPTTGGTGELFF.

This clonotype appeared a few times. The chain is built from TRBV28 and TRBJ1-1; D remains ambiguous. Trimming removed 6 bases from V and 3 bases from J, with 8 bases in between. CDR3 size: 12 residues. Germline V gene data show CDR1 as MDHEN and CDR2 as SYDVKM. This CDR3 is CASSSLYTEAFF. The CDR3 region has the DNA TGTGCCAGCAGCTCCCTCTACACTGAAGCTTTCTTT.

This clonotype was counted ten times or more. The chain uses TRBV2 and TRBJ2-1; D tentatively reads TRBD1 or TRBD2 (6 bases each). V dropped 6 bases and J dropped 4 bases, with 7 bases sitting between them. CDR1 SNHLY and CDR2 FYNNEI come from the germline V gene. This CDR3 contains 12 residues. CDR3 loop: CASRGGYNEQFF. In nucleotides, the CDR3 is TGTGCCAGCAGAGGGGGGTACAATGAGCAGTTCTTC.

The CDR3 loop reads CASSVGGEEGTQYF. The CDR3, as DNA: TGTGCCAGCAGCGTAGGCGGGGAAGAAGGGACCCAGTACTTC. The chain links TRBV9 to TRBJ2-5; perhaps TRBD2 as D (6 bases). V was pared by 0 bases and J by 7 bases, with 13 bases between. In germline, CDR1 is SGDLS, CDR2 YYNGEE. CDR3 length equals 14 residues.

V usage is TRBV19 and J usage is TRBJ1-5; unclear D gene. V was shortened by 3 bases and J by 0 bases, with 9 bases between the two germline ends. CDR3 length: 15 amino acids. Germline V CDR1 and CDR2: LNHDA, SQIVND (reference sequence). The DNA for the CDR3 is TGTGCCAGTAGTATGACCAGGCCTAGCAATCAGCCCCAGCATTTT. Encoded protein: CASSMTRPSNQPQHF.

The rearrangement joins TRBV20-1 to TRBJ1-5, with D hard to call. Germline V gene sequence: CDR1 DFQATT, CDR2 SNEGSKA (reference sequence). Trimming left V 3 bases short and J 5 bases short, with 14 bases between. The CDR3 is 14 amino acids. The CDR3 coding sequence is TGCAGTGCTAGGACCTCGACTGTTGATCAGCCCCAGCATTTT. This translates into CSARTSTVDQPQHF.

This clonotype was seen a handful of times. The chain is built from TRBV5-4 and TRBJ2-1, with 7 bases aligning to TRBD2. The CDR3 contains 15 residues. Unmatched junction bases numbered 7, after V lost 3 bases and J lost 4 bases. From germline, CDR1 is SGHNT and CDR2 YYREEE (reference sequence). CDR3 DNA: TGTGCCAGCAGCTCTTCTAGCGGACGATACAATGAGCAGTTCTTC. Amino acid sequence: CASSSSSGRYNEQFF.

This clonotype came up a few times. The chain links TRBV20-1 to TRBJ2-7, with TRBD2 as a possible D gene (5 bases). CDR3 length equals 16 residues. From germline, CDR1 is DFQATT and CDR2 SNEGSKA (reference sequence). V shed 3 bases and J shed 0 bases, with 18 bases lying between them. CDR3 amino acids: CSARDPSRGYSYEQYF. CDR3 nucleotide sequence: TGCAGTGCTAGGGACCCATCCCGAGGGTACTCCTACGAGCAGTACTTC.

The genes are TRBV7-8 and TRBJ2-7; 8 positions match TRBD1. The CDR3 runs 12 residues. V lost 8 bases to trimming and J lost 4 bases; unmatched junction nucleotides: 4. Per the germline V gene, CDR1 is SGHVS and CDR2 is FQNEAQ. The CDR3, as DNA: TGTGCCAGCGGGCAGGGGGCTTACGAGCAGTACTTC. The encoded protein is CASGQGAYEQYF. Based on the CDR3 plus reference TRBV7-8 and TRBJ2-7, the full variable domain is GAGVSQSPRYKVAKRGQDVALRCDPISGHVSLFWYQQALGQGPEFLTYFQNEAQLDKSGLPSDRFFAERPEGSVSTLKIQRTQQEDSAVYLCASGQGAYEQYFGPGTRLTVT.

This clonotype was detected many times. V is TRBV7-9 and J is TRBJ2-7, with 7 bases matching TRBD1. The germline V gene has CDR1 SEHNR and CDR2 FQNEAQ (reference sequence). This CDR3 spans 15 amino acids. J gave up 1 base and V 5 bases, and 8 bases lay outside the gene matches. The CDR3 spells CASSRDRDGSYEQYF. CDR3 nucleotide sequence: TGTGCCAGCAGCCGAGACAGGGATGGATCCTACGAGCAGTACTTC. Combining the CDR3 with reference TRBV7-9 and TRBJ2-7 gives the whole variable domain DTGVSQNPRHKITKRGQNVTFRCDPISEHNRLYWYRQTLGQGPEFLTYFQNEAQLEKSRLLSDRFSAERPKGSFSTLEIQRTEQGDSAMYLCASSRDRDGSYEQYFGPGTRLTVT.

The DNA for the CDR3 is TGCAGTGCTAGAGATGGAGTGATGGTTGGCTACACCTTC. Amino acid sequence: CSARDGVMVGYTF. The V and J genes are TRBV20-1 and TRBJ1-2; D call uncertain. Looked up from germline, CDR1 is DFQATT and CDR2 is SNEGSKA (reference sequence). V shed 0 bases and J shed 7 bases, with 12 bases lying between them. This CDR3 region has 13 residues.

This clonotype has ten or more counts. The chain has TRBV5-4 and TRBJ1-4; a possible D gene is TRBD1 (6 bases). Trimming cost V 3 bases and J 10 bases, with 19 bases left between them. The CDR3 loop spans 15 amino acids. Germline-derived CDR1 and CDR2 are SGHNT and YYREEE (reference sequence). CDR3: CASSSNRDRSGKLFF. The CDR3 coding sequence is TGTGCCAGCAGCTCCAACAGGGACCGCAGTGGAAAACTGTTTTTT.

This clonotype was counted between two and nine times. This chain uses TRBV12-3 or TRBV12-4 with TRBJ1-5; D perhaps matches TRBD1 (5 bases). Trimming removed 5 bases at V and 1 base at J, with 15 bases between. The CDR3 runs to 16 residues. For the CDR3, the DNA is TGTGCCAGCAGTCCATACGCAGGGAGCAGCAATCAGCCCCAGCATTTT. This translates into CASSPYAGSSNQPQHF.

The V call is TRBV28, the J call TRBJ2-1; D gene uncertain. This CDR3 is 15 amino acids long. V dropped 5 bases and J dropped 4 bases, with 15 bases sitting between them. Germline values: CDR1 MDHEN, CDR2 SYDVKM. DNA for the CDR3: TGTGCCAGCAGTCCCAATCCGCCCCTTTACAATGAGCAGTTCTTC. Encoded protein: CASSPNPPLYNEQFF. The entire variable domain, with the rest obtained from reference TRBV28 and TRBJ2-1, is as follows: DVKVTQSSRYLVKRTGEKVFLECVQDMDHENMFWYRQDPGLGLRLIYFSYDVKMKEKGDIPEGYSVSREKKERFSLILESASTNQTSMYLCASSPNPPLYNEQFFGPGTRLTVL.

The sample holds many counts of this clonotype. The rearrangement uses TRBV7-9 and TRBJ2-7; unclear D gene. V lost 3 bases and J lost 3, with 9 bases in between. CDR1 is SEHNR and CDR2 is FQNEAQ in the germline V gene (reference sequence). There are 13 residues in the CDR3. The CDR3 coding sequence is TGTGCCAGCAGCTTTGACGGAGACTACGAGCAGTACTTC. Encoded protein: CASSFDGDYEQYF.

The rearrangement uses TRBV7-9 and TRBJ1-6, with D perhaps TRBD1 (5 bases). Germline-derived CDR1 and CDR2 are SEHNR and FQNEAQ (reference sequence). The CDR3 extends over 15 amino acids. V was pared by 0 bases and J by 10 bases, with 13 bases between. The CDR3, as DNA: TGTGCCAGCAGCTTAGCGGGGACTCGAGCGTCACCCCTCCACTTT. Its protein is CASSLAGTRASPLHF.

This chain uses TRBV9 with TRBJ2-7, with 7 bases fitting TRBD2. V shed 4 bases, J shed 5 bases, and the junction held 6 bases outside the gene matches. The CDR3 totals 13 residues. CDR1 is SGDLS and CDR2 is YYNGEE in the germline V gene. The CDR3 here is CASSPEGGNEQYF. The DNA of the CDR3 is TGTGCCAGCAGCCCCGAGGGAGGGAACGAGCAGTACTTC.